One sample yielded the 30 T cell receptor beta chains listed below, sequenced in a study of blood T cell repertoires in COVID-19. Assay used: immunoSEQ multiplex PCR; TCRdb lists only in-frame clones, some missing. Of 25,000 to 30,000 clones in the sample, roughly 91% were seen once. Specimen: peripheral blood. The receptors originated from a man between 65 and 79 years old with active COVID-19.

This chain links TRBV11-2 with TRBJ2-1; the D gene is possibly TRBD1 (6 bases). With 1 base removed from V and 5 bases from J, the gap between germline ends came to 12 bases. The CDR3 extends over 15 amino acids. Per the germline V gene, CDR1 is SGHAT and CDR2 is FQNNGV. CDR3 sequence reads: CASSLVGAHNNEQFF. The CDR3 DNA sequence: TGTGCCAGCAGCTTAGTGGGGGCCCACAACAATGAGCAGTTCTTC.

The chain combines TRBV2 with TRBJ1-5, with D unclear. CDR3 length equals 17 residues. V was clipped by 0 bases and J by 0 bases, with 12 bases between them. CDR1 is SNHLY, CDR2 FYNNEI, per germline. CDR3 region: CASSEAGVAYSNQPQHF. The CDR3 DNA follows: TGTGCCAGCAGTGAAGCGGGAGTAGCCTATAGCAATCAGCCCCAGCATTTT.

This clone has a single count. The J gene is TRBJ2-3, the V gene TRBV4-2, with D possibly being TRBD2 (5 bases). This CDR3 spans 17 amino acids. The germline V gene has CDR1 LGHNA and CDR2 YNFKEQ. Between the trimmed V and J ends, which lost 6 bases and 2 bases, there was a span of 21 bases. The CDR3 region has the DNA TGTGCCAGCAGGCAAAGCGCCGCTCGGGGTTACACAGATACGCAGTATTTT. Encoded protein: CASRQSAARGYTDTQYF.

The V gene is TRBV19, the J gene TRBJ2-3; maybe TRBD2 (7 bases). The length of the CDR3 is 15 residues. The V and J ends lost 7 bases and 1 base respectively, with 15 bases between them. CDR1 LNHDA and CDR2 SQIVND come from the germline V gene (reference sequence). The CDR3 loop is CASNPGGHRTDTQYF. CDR3 coding DNA: TGTGCCAGTAATCCGGGGGGACACCGCACAGATACGCAGTATTTT.

The chain employs TRBV7-8 and TRBJ2-7, with a tentative D call TRBD1 (5 bases). The J call is doubtful: the DNA matches TRBJ2-1 better. Germline CDR1 is SGHVS and CDR2 is FQNEAQ. The CDR3 length is 13 residues. This CDR3 reads CASSRVIRDEQFF. The DNA of the CDR3 is TGTGCCAGCAGCCGCGTAATCAGGGATGAGCAGTTCTTC.

This clone appeared a few times. This chain joins TRBV4-2 and TRBJ2-7; 9 bases line up with TRBD2. V shed 4 bases and J 1 base; nucleotides not matched to a gene: 5. Germline lookup yields CDR1 LGHNA and CDR2 YNFKEQ. The CDR3 length is 15 residues. CDR3 amino acids: CASSPHSGGSYEQYF. CDR3 in DNA: TGTGCCAGCAGCCCGCACAGCGGGGGGTCCTACGAGCAGTACTTC.

The V and J genes are TRBV25-1 and TRBJ2-5; D call uncertain. The germline gives CDR1 MGHDK, CDR2 SYGVNS. The CDR3 is 14 amino acids. The V gene lost 4 bases and the J gene lost 6 bases, with 15 bases spanning the gap. The CDR3 is CASSGTYSIQTQYF. The CDR3 DNA sequence: TGTGCCAGCAGTGGCACTTATTCTATACAGACCCAGTACTTC.

The chain recombines TRBV13 with TRBJ2-1; 9 nucleotides agree with TRBD1. The CDR3 sequence is 15 residues long. The germline CDR1 and CDR2 sequences are PRHDT and FYEKMQ (reference sequence). Trimming cost V 3 bases and J 4 bases; bases outside gene matches: 4. The CDR3 nucleotides are TGTGCCAGCAGCTTGCTCGGGACAGGGTACAATGAGCAGTTCTTC. Translation gives CASSLLGTGYNEQFF.

The chain joins TRBV19 to TRBJ2-2; 10 bases agree with TRBD1. From germline, CDR1 is LNHDA and CDR2 SQIVND (reference sequence). The CDR3 contains 14 residues. J was trimmed by 7 bases and V by 9 bases; bases with no gene match: 8. CDR3 sequence: CASQTGGAGGELFF. CDR3 sequence (DNA): TGTGCCAGCCAGACAGGGGGCGCCGGCGGGGAGCTGTTTTTT.

J is TRBJ2-3 and V is TRBV27; 12 bases align to TRBD2. Per the germline V gene, CDR1 is MNHEY and CDR2 is SMNVEV (reference sequence). Unmatched junction bases numbered 10, after V lost 6 bases and J lost 0 bases. The CDR3 runs to 18 residues. The CDR3 DNA sequence: TGTGCCAGCAGCTTTACTAGCGGGGGGCCCTCTAGCACAGATACGCAGTATTTT. Protein sequence: CASSFTSGGPSSTDTQYF.

The genes are TRBV27 and TRBJ2-1; TRBD2 is a possible D gene (5 bases). The CDR3 loop spans 12 amino acids. The V gene lost 3 bases and the J gene lost 10 bases, with 10 bases spanning the gap. Per germline, CDR1 MNHEY and CDR2 SMNVEV (reference sequence). The DNA of the CDR3 is TGTGCCAGCAGTTTGATCGGGAACGAGCAGTTCTTC. Its translation is CASSLIGNEQFF.

The rearrangement links TRBV24-1 to TRBJ2-5; weak D call: TRBD1 (6 bases). CDR1 KGHDR and CDR2 SFDVKD come from the germline V gene. The CDR3 has 14 amino acids. Trimming stripped 4 bases from V and 2 bases from J, with 10 bases between. The CDR3 coding sequence is TGTGCCACCAGTGAGGCCACAGGGCAAGAGACCCAGTACTTC. This translates into CATSEATGQETQYF.

This chain links TRBV4-3 with TRBJ2-2; D unclear. V shed 0 bases and J shed 0 bases, with 8 bases lying between them. The CDR3 spans 16 residues. The germline V gene encodes CDR1 LGHNA and CDR2 YSLEER. This CDR3 is CASSQDMGTNTGELFF. DNA of the CDR3: TGCGCCAGCAGCCAAGATATGGGCACGAACACCGGGGAGCTGTTTTTT.

The chain links TRBV2 to TRBJ2-5; 10 nucleotides match TRBD2. CDR1 is SNHLY and CDR2 is FYNNEI in the germline V gene. The V segment lost 7 bases and the J segment 2 bases; nucleotides outside the gene matches: 1. The CDR3 has 13 amino acids. The CDR3 reads CASTTSGQETQYF. CDR3 DNA: TGTGCCAGCACGACTAGCGGGCAAGAGACCCAGTACTTC.

The chain combines TRBV7-2 with TRBJ2-2; D call uncertain. V was shortened by 2 bases and J by 4 bases, with 14 bases between the two germline ends. The CDR3 has 16 amino acids. From germline, CDR1 is SGHTA and CDR2 FQGNSA. This chain's CDR3 is CASSLRSFGSTGELFF. CDR3 in DNA: TGTGCCAGCAGCTTAAGATCTTTTGGCTCCACCGGGGAGCTGTTTTTT.

This rearrangement joins TRBV9 to TRBJ2-1; 9 positions agree with TRBD1. Per the germline V gene, CDR1 is SGDLS and CDR2 is YYNGEE. The CDR3 is 15 residues long. Losses at the gene ends were 0 bases for V and 8 bases for J; bases not matched to a gene: 6. CDR3 residues: CASSVDGTGLDEQFF. The CDR3 coding sequence is TGTGCCAGCAGCGTAGACGGGACAGGGCTCGATGAGCAGTTCTTC.

The CDR3 protein is CAISAGQANLRPLHF. For the CDR3, the DNA is TGTGCCATCAGTGCCGGACAGGCTAACCTGAGACCCCTCCACTTT. This sequence joins TRBV10-3 and TRBJ1-6, with 7 bases lining up with TRBD1. J lost 12 bases, V lost 4 bases, and 12 bases had no gene match. The CDR3 spans 15 residues. CDR1 and CDR2 from the germline V gene are ENHRY and SYGVKD.

The chain couples TRBV7-2 to TRBJ1-2; D uncertain. V dropped 5 bases and J dropped 2 bases, with 12 bases sitting between them. The CDR3 runs 14 residues. Germline loops: CDR1 SGHTA, CDR2 FQGNSA. For the CDR3, the DNA is TGTGCCAGCAGCCCCCCGTTGGCCAACTATGGCTACACCTTC. Translated, it gives CASSPPLANYGYTF.

The chain employs TRBV29-1 and TRBJ2-5; D not certain. The CDR3 sequence is 13 residues long. V was shortened by 5 bases and J by 4 bases, with 14 bases between the two germline ends. Germline V gives CDR1 SQVTM, CDR2 ANQGSEA. CDR3: CSVIQTFGETQYF. The CDR3, as DNA: TGCAGCGTTATACAGACCTTTGGAGAGACCCAGTACTTC. The full variable domain, its missing parts supplied by reference TRBV29-1 and TRBJ2-5, is SAVISQKPSRDICQRGTSLTIQCQVDSQVTMMFWYRQQPGQSLTLIATANQGSEATYESGFVIDKFPISRPNLTFSTLTVSNMSPEDSSIYLCSVIQTFGETQYFGPGTRLLVL.

The rearrangement uses TRBV13 and TRBJ2-3; 8 bases are a match to TRBD2. V was pared by 3 bases and J by 6 bases, with 11 bases of the junction left unmatched. Germline V lookup: CDR1 PRHDT, CDR2 FYEKMQ (reference sequence). The CDR3 covers 16 residues. CDR3 nucleotides: TGTGCCAGCAGCTTCCGGGGGGGGGCCTCGTCGGATACGCAGTATTTT. Protein sequence: CASSFRGGASSDTQYF.

The J gene is TRBJ2-2, the V gene TRBV6-2 or TRBV6-3; 8 nucleotides match TRBD1. Germline V gives CDR1 MNHEY, CDR2 SVGEGT. This CDR3 spans 14 amino acids. Trimming removed 3 bases from V and 6 bases from J; junction bases left unmatched: 3. CDR3 DNA: TGTGCCAGCAGTTATAACAGGGGGTCCGGGGAGCTGTTTTTT. Residues: CASSYNRGSGELFF.

V and J are TRBV2 and TRBJ2-4, with TRBD1 as a possible D gene (6 bases). The CDR3 is 15 residues long. The V end was cut by 9 bases, the J end by 0 bases, with 15 bases between. CDR1 is SNHLY and CDR2 is FYNNEI in the germline V gene. CDR3 bases: TGTGCCAGGTCGGGTCAGGGGATAGCCAAAAACATTCAGTACTTC. This encodes CARSGQGIAKNIQYF.

J is TRBJ1-6 and V is TRBV4-3, with a weak D call TRBD1 (5 bases). CDR1 is LGHNA and CDR2 is YSLEER in the germline V gene. The CDR3 has 16 amino acids. The V and J ends lost 1 base and 3 bases respectively, with 10 bases between them. The CDR3 nucleotides are TGCGCCAGCAGCCAAGGCGGGACGGACTATAATTCACCCCTCCACTTT. Amino acids: CASSQGGTDYNSPLHF.

This chain uses TRBV13 with TRBJ2-5; a weak D match, TRBD1 (6 bases). Trimming shortened V by 4 bases and J by 2 bases, and 11 bases separated the two germline ends. Germline-derived CDR1 and CDR2 are PRHDT and FYEKMQ (reference sequence). CDR3 length equals 14 residues. This CDR3 is CASSSEGQQETQYF. In DNA, the CDR3 is TGTGCCAGCAGCTCAGAAGGACAGCAAGAGACCCAGTACTTC.

The V and J genes are TRBV13 and TRBJ1-1; D remains ambiguous. This CDR3 comprises 13 residues. CDR1 is PRHDT and CDR2 is FYEKMQ in the germline V gene (reference sequence). V shed 3 bases and J shed 0 bases, with 5 bases lying between them. This chain's CDR3 is CASSFDMNTEAFF. The CDR3 DNA reads TGTGCCAGCAGCTTTGACATGAACACTGAAGCTTTCTTT.

The chain has TRBV12-3 or TRBV12-4 and TRBJ1-2; possibly TRBD1 for D (5 bases). The CDR3 extends over 11 amino acids. V lost 5 bases to trimming and J lost 8 bases, with 9 bases between them. CDR3 amino acids: CASSKGLGYTF. CDR3 coding DNA: TGTGCCAGCAGTAAGGGGTTAGGCTACACCTTC.

CDR3 region: CASKPQPTSGNTIYF. The DNA for the CDR3 is TGTGCCAGTAAGCCACAGCCAACCTCTGGAAACACCATATATTTT. This chain uses TRBV19 with TRBJ1-3; D not resolved. Trimming removed 7 bases from V and 0 bases from J, with 13 bases in between. CDR3 size: 15 residues. CDR1 and CDR2 from the germline V gene are LNHDA and SQIVND (reference sequence).

The gene calls are TRBV6-6 and TRBJ2-7; 7 positions agree with TRBD2. The V gene's germline CDR1 is MNHNY and CDR2 SVGAGI (reference sequence). The CDR3 has 13 residues. V lost 6 bases, J lost 1 base, and 3 bases stayed unmatched. Here the CDR3 reads CASRPGGSYEQYF. As DNA, the CDR3 is TGTGCCAGCAGACCGGGGGGTTCCTACGAGCAGTACTTC.

Here the CDR3 reads CASSRQGISGNTIYF. The CDR3 coding sequence is TGTGCCAGCAGCAGACAGGGCATCTCTGGAAACACCATATATTTT. The rearrangement links TRBV5-8 to TRBJ1-3; 7 bases are shared with TRBD1. This CDR3 is built from 15 residues. J lost 0 bases, V lost 4 bases, and 4 bases had no gene match. Germline V gene data show CDR1 as SGHTS and CDR2 as YDEGEE.

The chain joins TRBV6-6 to TRBJ1-5; maybe TRBD1 (6 bases). Trimming stripped 0 bases from V and 4 bases from J, with 7 bases between. Per the germline V gene, CDR1 is MNHNY and CDR2 is SVGAGI (reference sequence). The CDR3 is made up of 14 amino acids. The CDR3 region is CASSYSGQNQPQHF. The CDR3 region has the DNA TGTGCCAGCAGTTACTCCGGACAGAATCAGCCCCAGCATTTT.